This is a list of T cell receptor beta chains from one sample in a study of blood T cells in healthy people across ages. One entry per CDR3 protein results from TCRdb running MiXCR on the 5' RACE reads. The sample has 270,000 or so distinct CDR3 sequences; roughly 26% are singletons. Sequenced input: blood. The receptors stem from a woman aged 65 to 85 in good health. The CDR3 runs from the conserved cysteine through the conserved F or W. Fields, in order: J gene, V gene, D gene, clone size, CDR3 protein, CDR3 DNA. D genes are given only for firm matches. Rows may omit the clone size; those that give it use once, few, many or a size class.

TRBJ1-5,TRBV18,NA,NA,CASSPWGDGNQPQHF,TGTGCCAGCTCACCGTGGGGGGACGGCAATCAGCCCCAGCATTTT
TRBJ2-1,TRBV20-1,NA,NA,CSAQGGIVDNEQFF,TGCAGTGCTCAGGGGGGTATCGTCGATAATGAGCAGTTCTTC
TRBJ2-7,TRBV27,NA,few,CASSIGYEQYF,TGTGCCAGCAGCATCGGTTACGAGCAGTACTTC
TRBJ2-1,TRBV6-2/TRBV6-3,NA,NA,CASSYSDTYNEQFF,TGTGCCAGCAGTTACTCGGACACCTACAATGAGCAGTTCTTC
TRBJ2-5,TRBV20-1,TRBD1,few,CSGGTGKETQYF,TGCAGTGGCGGGACAGGGAAGGAGACCCAGTACTTC
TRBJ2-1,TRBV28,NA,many,CASSIQQGKQFF,TGTGCCAGCAGTATCCAACAGGGAAAGCAGTTCTTC
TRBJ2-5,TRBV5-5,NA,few,CASSLESQETQYF,TGTGCCAGCAGCTTGGAGTCACAAGAGACCCAGTACTTC
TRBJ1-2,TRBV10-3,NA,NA,CAISELAEAYGYTF,TGTGCCATCAGTGAGTTGGCGGAAGCATATGGCTACACCTTC
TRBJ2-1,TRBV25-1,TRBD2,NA,CASSDLTSGRINEQFF,TGTGCCAGCAGTGACCTGACTAGCGGGAGAATAAATGAGCAGTTCTTC
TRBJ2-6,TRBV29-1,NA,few,CSVVAGANVLTF,TGCAGCGTTGTCGCTGGGGCCAACGTCCTGACTTTC